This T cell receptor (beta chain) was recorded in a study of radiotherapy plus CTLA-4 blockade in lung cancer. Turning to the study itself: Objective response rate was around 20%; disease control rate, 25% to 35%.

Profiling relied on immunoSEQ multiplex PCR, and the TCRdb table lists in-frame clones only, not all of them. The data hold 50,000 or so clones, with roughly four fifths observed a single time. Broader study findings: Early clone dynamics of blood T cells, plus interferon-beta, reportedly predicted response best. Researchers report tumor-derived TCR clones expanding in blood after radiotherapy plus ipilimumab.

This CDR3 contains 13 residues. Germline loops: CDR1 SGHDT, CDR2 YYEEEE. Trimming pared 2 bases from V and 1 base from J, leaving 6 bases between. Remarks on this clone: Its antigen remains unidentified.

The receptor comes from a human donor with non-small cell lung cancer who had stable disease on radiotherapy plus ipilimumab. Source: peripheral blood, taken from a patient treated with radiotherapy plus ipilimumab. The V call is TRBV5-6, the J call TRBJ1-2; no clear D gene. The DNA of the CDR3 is TGTGCCAGCAGCTTCGGCGGTAACTATGGCTACACCTTC. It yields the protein CASSFGGNYGYTF.